Presented here are 15 T cell receptor beta chains from one specimen sequenced in a study of T cells in Graves' hyperthyroidism and ophthalmopathy. The CDR3 regions of TCR beta were amplified from RNA transcripts. When the TCR CDR3 underwent first-round RT-PCR, the HTBI primer set was used. TCRdb independently ran MiXCR on the multiplex PCR reads; one entry per CDR3 protein. The profile shows hundreds of thousands of distinct CDR3 sequences, about 14% of them singletons. Sequenced sample: blood. These TCRs come from a woman aged 45-65 years with Graves' ophthalmopathy.

This clonotype was seen ten or more times. The V gene is TRBV20-1, the J gene TRBJ2-7; no reliable D call. CDR3 size: 17 residues. Germline V gene sequence: CDR1 DFQATT, CDR2 SNEGSKA (reference sequence). Trimming took 0 bases from V and 4 from J, leaving 22 bases between them. The CDR3 is CSARDLSLFGTIYEQYF. The CDR3 bases are TGCAGTGCTAGAGATCTGTCCTTATTTGGTACTATTTACGAGCAGTACTTC.

The V and J genes are TRBV5-1 and TRBJ1-6; TRBD1 might be the D (5 bases). This CDR3 is built from 13 residues. Germline CDR1 and CDR2: SGHRS and YFSETQ. V lost 4 bases to trimming and J lost 10 bases, with 12 bases between them. CDR3: CASSLGGGSPLHF. In nucleotides, the CDR3 is TGCGCCAGCAGCCTCGGCGGGGGATCACCCCTCCACTTT.

This clonotype was detected many times. The CDR3 DNA sequence: TGTGCCAGCAGTGAACTAACTCCCCTCGGGGCAGATACGCAGTATTTT. Its translation: CASSELTPLGADTQYF. This rearrangement joins TRBV2 to TRBJ2-3; tentatively, D is TRBD2 (5 bases). CDR1 and CDR2 (germline): SNHLY, FYNNEI. Trimming stripped 2 bases from V and 4 bases from J, with 16 bases between. The CDR3 is 16 residues long.

This clonotype occurred many times. The V call is TRBV7-9, the J call TRBJ2-7; D perhaps matches TRBD1 (5 bases). V dropped 0 bases and J dropped 3 bases, with 9 bases sitting between them. Germline lookup yields CDR1 SEHNR and CDR2 FQNEAQ (reference sequence). This CDR3 is built from 14 residues. CDR3 region: CASSLAQGDYEQYF. In nucleotides, the CDR3 is TGTGCCAGCAGCTTAGCCCAGGGTGACTACGAGCAGTACTTC.

This clonotype was counted at least ten times. The chain combines TRBV20-1 with TRBJ2-7; 13 positions agree with TRBD2. There are 15 residues in the CDR3. The V segment lost 2 bases and the J segment 4 bases; nucleotides outside the gene matches: 5. Germline loops: CDR1 DFQATT, CDR2 SNEGSKA (reference sequence). The CDR3 spells CSARQLAGGPYEQYF. In DNA, the CDR3 is TGCAGTGCTAGACAACTAGCGGGAGGGCCGTACGAGCAGTACTTC.

V gene TRBV20-1 combines with J gene TRBJ1-5, with no clear D. Germline assignment: CDR1 DFQATT and CDR2 SNEGSKA (reference sequence). The V end was cut by 3 bases, the J end by 6 bases, with 21 bases between. The CDR3 totals 16 residues. This chain's CDR3 is CSASSRSPLVAQPQHF. CDR3 in DNA: TGCAGTGCTAGTAGTAGGTCTCCTCTAGTGGCTCAGCCCCAGCATTTT.

In its sample, this clonotype was seen a few times. The gene calls are TRBV20-1 and TRBJ2-2; 14 bases align to TRBD2. The CDR3 sequence is 15 residues long. The V and J ends lost 3 bases and 4 bases, in that order; junction bases with no gene match: 1. CDR1 and CDR2 (germline): DFQATT, SNEGSKA (reference sequence). The DNA for the CDR3 is TGCAGTGCTAGGACTAGCGGGAGGGGCACCGGGGAGCTGTTTTTT. Translated, it gives CSARTSGRGTGELFF.

In its sample, this clonotype was seen many times. The genes are TRBV30 and TRBJ1-1; the match to TRBD1 covers 7 bases. Per germline, CDR1 GTSNPN and CDR2 SVGIG (reference sequence). This CDR3 has 13 amino acids. With 5 bases clipped from V and 0 bases from J, the junction kept 3 bases outside the gene matches. For the CDR3, the DNA is TGTGCCTGGTACAGGGGCATGAACACTGAAGCTTTCTTT. Translation gives CAWYRGMNTEAFF.

This clonotype was seen ten or more times. This rearrangement joins TRBV7-2 to TRBJ1-1; TRBD1 might be the D (6 bases). The CDR3 consists of 14 residues. CDR1 SGHTA and CDR2 FQGNSA come from the germline V gene. The V gene lost 7 bases and the J gene lost 0 bases, with 12 bases spanning the gap. Here the CDR3 reads CASTLGALNTEAFF. CDR3 in DNA: TGTGCCAGCACCTTGGGGGCGCTGAACACTGAAGCTTTCTTT.

This clonotype was seen more than once but under ten times. The chain recombines TRBV19 with TRBJ2-7; a weak D match, TRBD2 (6 bases). V lost 6 bases to trimming and J lost 3 bases, with 12 bases between them. The CDR3 length is 13 residues. CDR1 LNHDA and CDR2 SQIVND come from the germline V gene (reference sequence). The CDR3 sequence: CASRWRDGYEQYF. The CDR3 DNA reads as TGTGCCAGTAGGTGGAGGGATGGCTACGAGCAGTACTTC.

The sample holds many counts of this clonotype. This rearrangement joins TRBV7-8 to TRBJ1-2; a possible D gene is TRBD1 (5 bases). The V end was cut by 5 bases, the J end by 8 bases, with 15 bases between. CDR3 size: 13 residues. Germline CDR1 and CDR2: SGHVS and FQNEAQ. CDR3 loop: CASSLAVGEGYTF. CDR3 DNA: TGTGCCAGCAGCCTCGCCGTAGGGGAAGGCTACACCTTC. Complete variable domain (other parts from reference TRBV7-8 and TRBJ1-2): GAGVSQSPRYKVAKRGQDVALRCDPISGHVSLFWYQQALGQGPEFLTYFQNEAQLDKSGLPSDRFFAERPEGSVSTLKIQRTQQEDSAVYLCASSLAVGEGYTFGSGTRLTVV.

The chain has TRBV5-1 and TRBJ2-2, with a possible D match to TRBD2 (6 bases). The V gene's germline CDR1 is SGHRS and CDR2 YFSETQ. The germline V and J ends were trimmed by 3 bases and 5 bases, with 23 bases remaining between them. This CDR3 contains 18 residues. CDR3 sequence reads: CASSSGSTSRMRTGELFF. CDR3 coding DNA: TGCGCCAGCAGCTCTGGATCAACTAGCCGCATGAGGACCGGGGAGCTGTTTTTT.

At least ten counts were recorded for this clonotype. The gene calls are TRBV12-3 or TRBV12-4 and TRBJ1-6; the D is unclear. CDR3 length: 14 amino acids. V was cut by 5 bases and J by 0 bases, with 5 bases left in between. CDR3: CASSTSSYNSPLHF. The CDR3 nucleotides are TGTGCCAGCAGTACCAGCTCCTATAATTCACCCCTCCACTTT.

As concerns this clonotype: This may come from a read error, since a much larger clone is one base off. The gene calls are TRBV30 and TRBJ2-5; D possibly uses TRBD1 or TRBD2 (6 bases each). Germline assignment: CDR1 GTSNPN and CDR2 SVGIG (reference sequence). The CDR3 spans 13 residues. CDR3: CARSAGGLETQYF. CDR3 bases: TGTGCCCGGAGTGCCGGGGGCCTAGAGACCCAGTACTTC.

This clonotype was counted between two and nine times. The rearrangement links TRBV20-1 to TRBJ2-7, with a possible D match to TRBD2 (5 bases). The CDR3 extends over 12 amino acids. Germline CDR1 and CDR2: DFQATT and SNEGSKA (reference sequence). The V end was cut by 5 bases, the J end by 6 bases, with 14 bases between. The CDR3 sequence is CSAREGPGEQYF. Written as DNA, the CDR3 is TGCAGTGCTCGGGAAGGGCCAGGCGAGCAGTACTTC.